A selection of T cell receptor beta chains follows, all from one sample in a study of HIV-infected patients and healthy controls. MiXCR, applied by TCRdb to the 5' RACE reads, yields one record per CDR3 protein. The sample consists of tens of thousands of distinct CDR3 sequences, roughly 19% of them appearing once. Sequencing was carried out using CD4+ T cells from blood. These receptors all come from a human donor in good health. Each CDR3 is given with its conserved first and last residue. Each record gives: CDR3 length, V gene, D gene, J gene, clone size, CDR3 DNA, CDR3 protein. A D gene is named only where the DNA matches it firmly. Rows give clone size only sometimes, using once, few, many, or a class for an expanded clone.

13	TRBV10-3	.	TRBJ2-1	.	TGTGCCATCAGTGAGACAGGGTACAATGAGCAGTTCTTC	CAISETGYNEQFF
18	TRBV21-1	.	TRBJ2-7	few	TGTGCCAGCAGCAAAGCAAGGACTAGCGGGAGGGCCGCCTACGAGCAGTACTTC	CASSKARTSGRAAYEQYF
14	TRBV4-3	.	TRBJ1-1	.	TGCGCCAGCAGCCAAGCAGTAGTACAGACTGAAGCTTTCTTT	CASSQAVVQTEAFF
15	TRBV7-3	TRBD1	TRBJ2-3	many	TGTGCCAGCAGCTTGACGGGACAGCGAGGGGATACGCAGTATTTT	CASSLTGQRGDTQYF
17	TRBV30	TRBD2	TRBJ2-5	many	TGTGCCTGGAGTTTTGGAGTGGGACTAGCGGACCAAGAGACCCAGTACTTC	CAWSFGVGLADQETQYF
11	TRBV30	.	TRBJ2-4	few	TGTGCCTGGAGTACCCGGGACATTCAGTACTTC	CAWSTRDIQYF
13	TRBV20-1	.	TRBJ1-1	few	TGCAGTGCTAGAGATTCATCCGGACTTGAAGCTTTCTTT	CSARDSSGLEAFF
16	TRBV25-1	TRBD2	TRBJ2-3	few	TGTGCCAGCAGTGAATGGGGTAGCGGGAGCACAGATACGCAGTATTTT	CASSEWGSGSTDTQYF
16	TRBV2	TRBD2	TRBJ2-3	few	TGTGCCAGCAGCGCTGAAGCGGGAGTGTTTTCAGATACGCAGTATTTT	CASSAEAGVFSDTQYF
15	TRBV7-3	TRBD2	TRBJ2-2	.	TGTGCCAGCAGCTTTCGACTAGCGGGAGCCGGGGAGCTGTTTTTT	CASSFRLAGAGELFF
15	TRBV28	.	TRBJ2-3	few	TGTGCCAGTGAGAATGGCGGGAAAGACACAGATACGCAGTATTTT	CASENGGKDTDTQYF
18	TRBV19	.	TRBJ1-1	.	TGTGCCAGTAGTATGTCCGGCTCCCGAGGGGCATCGAACACTGAAGCTTTCTTT	CASSMSGSRGASNTEAFF
15	TRBV3-1	.	TRBJ1-5	many	TGTGCCAGCAGTCTAACGGGGATTAGCAATCAGCCCCAGCATTTT	CASSLTGISNQPQHF
13	TRBV27	.	TRBJ1-2	.	TGTGCCAGCAGCCCAAGAAATAACTATGGCTACACCTTC	CASSPRNNYGYTF
14	TRBV5-1	TRBD1	TRBJ1-5	many	TGCGCCAGCAGCCCAACAGGGGGTGTACAGCCCCAGCATTTT	CASSPTGGVQPQHF
15	TRBV15	.	TRBJ2-1	few	TGTGCCACCATGGGAGGAGGGAGCTCCTACAATGAGCAGTTCTTC	CATMGGGSSYNEQFF
14	TRBV30	TRBD1	TRBJ2-1	.	TGTGCCTGGGCCGGACAGGGGCCCTACAATGAGCAGTTCTTC	CAWAGQGPYNEQFF
16	TRBV11-2	.	TRBJ2-3	.	TGTGCCAGCAGCTTAGATACGGGGTTTTGGACAGATACGCAGTATTTT	CASSLDTGFWTDTQYF
15	TRBV3-1	.	TRBJ1-6	.	TGTGCCAGCAGCCGAGAGGGCAGTTTTAATTCACCCCTCCACTTT	CASSREGSFNSPLHF
13	TRBV6-5	.	TRBJ1-1	few	TGTGCCAGCATCAACTCTAGACAGACTGAAGCTTTCTTT	CASINSRQTEAFF
14	TRBV2	.	TRBJ1-2	few	TGTGCCAGCAGTGAGGATGACGGAATCTATGGCTACACCTTC	CASSEDDGIYGYTF
17	TRBV4-3	.	TRBJ1-2	.	TGCGCCAGCAGCCAAGATCCCGTGCAGGCACCTAACTATGGCTACACCTTC	CASSQDPVQAPNYGYTF
15	TRBV27	TRBD2	TRBJ2-2	.	TGTGCCAGCAGTCGGACTAGCGGAGTAACCGGGGAGCTGTTTTTT	CASSRTSGVTGELFF
12	TRBV2	.	TRBJ2-1	.	TGTGCCAGCAGCCCGACTCCTCACGAGCAGTTCTTC	CASSPTPHEQFF
16	TRBV5-5	.	TRBJ1-2	few	TGTGCCAGCAGCCACACCCGGGGAGGGAGAGTCTATGGCTACACCTTC	CASSHTRGGRVYGYTF
14	TRBV18	.	TRBJ1-1	.	TGTGCCAGCTCACCAACGAAGGAAAGGGCTGAAGCTTTCTTT	CASSPTKERAEAFF
14	TRBV29-1	TRBD1	TRBJ2-1	few	TGCAGCGTTCGGGGACAGTGGTCCTACAATGAGCAGTTCTTC	CSVRGQWSYNEQFF
17	TRBV12-3/TRBV12-4	TRBD1	TRBJ2-5	once	TGTGCCAGCAGTTCACTCCAGGGACAGGGGCCCCAAGAGACCCAGTACTTC	CASSSLQGQGPQETQYF
13	TRBV30	.	TRBJ2-3	.	TGTGCCTGGCGCCGGGTCCCCACAGATACGCAGTATTTT	CAWRRVPTDTQYF
15	TRBV7-2	.	TRBJ1-2	many	TGTGCCAGCAGCCCGCTGACAGTTTTCAACTATGGCTACACCTTC	CASSPLTVFNYGYTF
13	TRBV19	.	TRBJ2-5	.	TGTGCCACTACCTCCGGGACCAAAGAGACCCAGTACTTC	CATTSGTKETQYF
18	TRBV6-2/TRBV6-3	.	TRBJ1-6	many	TGTGCCAGCAGTTACTCCGGACTGAGGAGCTCCTATAATTCACCCCTCCACTTT	CASSYSGLRSSYNSPLHF
15	TRBV9	TRBD2	TRBJ2-5	.	TGTGCCAGCAGCGTAGATACGGGAGGGGGTGAGACCCAGTACTTC	CASSVDTGGGETQYF
13	TRBV18	TRBD1	TRBJ2-1	few	TGTGCCAGCTCACCCTCCCGACAGGGCGAGCAGTTCTTC	CASSPSRQGEQFF
15	TRBV5-1	TRBD1	TRBJ1-2	.	TGCGCCAGCAGCTTCGACCCGACAGGGTTCTCAGGCTACACCTTC	CASSFDPTGFSGYTF
15	TRBV7-9	.	TRBJ1-1	few	TGTGCCAGCAGACAAATCTCCAGGGGAAACACTGAAGCTTTCTTT	CASRQISRGNTEAFF
16	TRBV13	.	TRBJ1-3	many	TGTGCCAGCAGCTTGAGGGGTCCAGGGGCAGGAAACACCATATATTTT	CASSLRGPGAGNTIYF
14	TRBV7-9	.	TRBJ2-3	many	TGTGCCAGCAGCTCCCTACAATCCACAGATACGCAGTATTTT	CASSSLQSTDTQYF
16	TRBV4-1	TRBD1	TRBJ1-2	many	TGCGCCAGCAGTTATGGACAGGGGGGAATTAACTATGGCTACACCTTC	CASSYGQGGINYGYTF
15	TRBV18	TRBD2	TRBJ2-3	many	TGTGCCAGCTCAACGGGGACTAGCGGCACAGATACGCAGTATTTT	CASSTGTSGTDTQYF
14	TRBV7-9	.	TRBJ1-5	.	TGTGCCAGCAGCTTAGAGGGAAACAATCAGCCCCAGCATTTT	CASSLEGNNQPQHF
20	TRBV13	TRBD2	TRBJ2-1	once	TGTGCCAGCAGCTTAGTATTGGGATTTAGCGGGATCAGCTCCTACAATGAGCAGTTCTTC	CASSLVLGFSGISSYNEQFF